The present TCR beta chain was sequenced within a study of shared clonotypes between healthy human individuals. Study at large: Used for every donor were three CD4 naive, three CD4 memory, two CD8 naive and one CD8 memory plate.

Findings of the study overall: Memory subsets had estimated richness that was generally smaller than that of naive subsets.

CD8 cells classed as naive were CD45RO-negative and positively selected for CCR7, excluding terminally differentiated effector memory CD45RA+ cells. In the case of this clone: What it recognizes is unknown.

This was a deep-level run. Assay: immunoSEQ multiplex PCR; the TCRdb copy retains only in-frame clones and omits some. The table records roughly 2,000,000 clones, roughly 95% of them present only once. CDR1 SEHNR and CDR2 FQNEAQ come from the germline V gene (reference sequence). J gave up 2 bases and V 4 bases, and 9 bases lay outside the gene matches. There are 16 residues in the CDR3. The chain combines TRBV7-9 with TRBJ2-3; 7 positions agree with TRBD2. The clonotype originates from a man aged 18 to 30 in good health. Some clones in this sample may be carry-over from other donors' samples. The sequenced sample consisted of naive CD8+ T cells from PBMCs. The CDR3: CASSYPHREDTDTQYF. CDR3 in DNA: TGTGCCAGCAGCTATCCTCACCGGGAGGACACAGATACGCAGTATTTT.